The 10 T cell receptor beta chains given below trace back to one sample, sequenced in a study of identical twins. TCRdb re-derived calls from the 5' RACE reads in MiXCR, one entry per CDR3 protein. The sample records approximately 890,000 distinct CDR3 sequences, 9% to 15% being singletons. The data also belong to a second study, concerning yellow fever vaccine responses in identical twins.

Sequencing was performed on PBMCs. The receptors stem from a woman between 18 and 29 years old in good health.

This clonotype came up a few times. The genes are TRBV11-3 and TRBJ2-1, with 11 bases matching TRBD2. Germline loops: CDR1 SGHNT, CDR2 YENEEA. The CDR3 is 16 residues long. The junction had 8 bases not matched to a gene; V was cut back by 5 bases and J by 5 bases. Here the CDR3 reads CASSQTGTSGNNEQFF. The DNA for the CDR3 is TGTGCCAGCAGCCAGACCGGGACTAGCGGTAACAATGAGCAGTTCTTC.

This clonotype was detected many times. CDR3 protein: CSARDSVTGVEKLFF. The CDR3 nucleotides read TGCAGTGCTAGAGATTCGGTGACAGGGGTTGAAAAACTGTTTTTT. This sequence joins TRBV20-1 and TRBJ1-4; TRBD1 agrees at 8 bases. Per germline, CDR1 DFQATT and CDR2 SNEGSKA (reference sequence). V was pared by 0 bases and J by 7 bases, with 7 bases of the junction left unmatched. The length of the CDR3 is 15 residues.

The sample holds many counts of this clonotype. Relative to the germline gene, one junction end is altered; a read error may explain this. This rearrangement joins TRBV5-1 to TRBJ2-6; no definite D call. This CDR3 is built from 14 residues. Germline V gene sequence: CDR1 SGHRS, CDR2 YFSETQ. CDR3 DNA: TGTGCCAGCAGCTTAGGGTCTGGGGCCAACGTCCTGACTTTC. It specifies CASSLGSGANVLTF.

This clonotype was picked up one time. This chain links TRBV12-5 with TRBJ2-2, with D possibly matching TRBD1 (5 bases). From germline, CDR1 is LGHNT and CDR2 FRNRAP. The CDR3 covers 16 residues. With 3 bases removed from V and 7 bases from J, the gap between germline ends came to 18 bases. The CDR3 is CASGFPPLGVVGELFF. CDR3 nucleotides: TGTGCTAGTGGTTTCCCACCCCTAGGGGTGGTCGGGGAGCTGTTTTTT.

The gene calls are TRBV12-3 or TRBV12-4 and TRBJ2-5; 11 nucleotides line up with TRBD1. The CDR3 totals 15 residues. With V trimmed by 6 bases and J by 5 bases, 8 bases remained unmatched. The CDR3 here is CASSRGQGEFETQYF. The CDR3, as DNA: TGTGCCAGCAGCCGGGGACAGGGGGAATTTGAGACCCAGTACTTC.

This clonotype has a handful of counts. The J gene is TRBJ2-7, the V gene TRBV6-4; 8 bases agree with TRBD1. The trim removed 7 bases at V and 4 bases at J, leaving 6 bases unmatched. The CDR3 is 13 residues long. Germline V gene sequence: CDR1 MRHNA, CDR2 SNTAGT. The CDR3 region has the DNA TGTGCCAGCACCAAGACAGGGGAGTACGAGCAGTACTTC. Translated: CASTKTGEYEQYF.

The chain recombines TRBV11-3 with TRBJ2-7; 10 nucleotides align to TRBD2. The trim removed 1 base at V and 5 bases at J, leaving 5 bases unmatched. CDR3 length: 15 residues. Germline V lookup: CDR1 SGHNT, CDR2 YENEEA. The CDR3 coding sequence is TGTGCCAGCAGCTTAGGGCTAGCGGGAGTCAACGAGCAGTACTTC. Translation gives CASSLGLAGVNEQYF.

This clonotype was seen many times. The chain joins TRBV7-2 to TRBJ1-5; 9 bases match TRBD1. With V trimmed by 4 bases and J by 2 bases, 3 bases remained unmatched. CDR3 size: 15 residues. Germline V gene data show CDR1 as SGHTA and CDR2 as FQGNSA. The CDR3 coding sequence is TGTGCCAGCAGCTCCCGGACAGGGGGCAATCAGCCCCAGCATTTT. It specifies CASSSRTGGNQPQHF.

The chain is built from TRBV15 and TRBJ2-5, with 7 bases aligning to TRBD1. CDR1 LNHNV and CDR2 YYDKDF come from the germline V gene (reference sequence). The length of the CDR3 is 16 residues. V lost 2 bases and J lost 0; bases outside the gene matches: 6. This CDR3 reads CATSRNRGGNQETQYF. CDR3 DNA sequence: TGTGCCACCAGCAGAAACAGGGGTGGGAACCAAGAGACCCAGTACTTC.

There are a few counts of this clonotype. J is TRBJ2-2 and V is TRBV29-1, with D possibly TRBD1 on 5 matching bases. This CDR3 is 14 amino acids long. Trimming shortened V by 6 bases and J by 0 bases, and 11 bases separated the two germline ends. The germline V gene encodes CDR1 SQVTM and CDR2 ANQGSEA. The CDR3 sequence is CSVQDSPNTGELFF. The CDR3 DNA follows: TGCAGCGTCCAAGACAGCCCGAACACCGGGGAGCTGTTTTTT.